This T cell receptor beta chain was sequenced for a study of T cell repertoires in cytomegalovirus infection. General study findings and limits: HLA-C-restricted CMV clonotypes gave the most frequent clonotype in two of eight donors. The cumulative frequency of public TCR beta families distinguished individuals who carried CMV together with the relevant HLA.

There are many counts of this clonotype. The antigen is unknown. Using its own MiXCR run on the reads, TCRdb lists one record per CDR3 protein. The sample lists approximately 910,000 distinct CDR3 sequences, 30% to 40% occurring once. From germline, CDR1 is MNHEY and CDR2 SVGEGT. V was trimmed by 6 bases and J by 8 bases, leaving 20 bases between them. The CDR3 sequence is 15 residues long. The sequenced sample was cultured CD8+ T cells from PBMCs, obtained from culture after CMV antigen stimulation. This receptor was taken from a human donor in good health (CMV status not recorded). Some clones in this sample may be carry-over from other donors' samples. The chain is built from TRBV6-2 or TRBV6-3 and TRBJ2-1; TRBD1 might be the D (6 bases). CDR3 loop: CASSLQGLGIDEQFF. The CDR3 DNA reads TGTGCCAGCAGCCTACAGGGCCTGGGGATCGATGAGCAGTTCTTC.